Below, 20 T cell receptor beta chains from the same sample are listed, as sequenced in a study of T cells after yellow fever vaccination. MiXCR, run by TCRdb on the 5' RACE reads, gives a single entry per CDR3 protein. The repertoire consists of over 4,000 distinct CDR3 sequences, with over 3% occurring once and the leading ten covering around 60%. The sample in question was PBMCs, either bulk or a sorted T-cell subset (CD4+, CD8+, memory, or dextramer-sorted; not recorded which), obtained 15 days after the yellow fever booster vaccination. The receptor source for this set is a young man who received the YFV17D yellow fever vaccine.

This clonotype appeared many times. J is TRBJ2-5 and V is TRBV6-1; D call uncertain. CDR3 length: 13 amino acids. Germline V gene lookup returns CDR1 MNHNS and CDR2 SASEGT. V shed 10 bases and J shed 5 bases, with 17 bases lying between them. Here the CDR3 reads CATTRPGSETQYF. Written as DNA, the CDR3 is TGTGCCACAACACGTCCCGGAAGTGAGACCCAGTACTTC.

There are many counts of this clonotype. The chain couples TRBV7-2 to TRBJ2-7; a weak D match, TRBD1 (6 bases). From germline, CDR1 is SGHTA and CDR2 FQGNSA. The CDR3 spans 14 residues. Deletions cut 6 bases from V and 2 bases from J, with 14 bases between. CDR3: CASSYDRSTYEQYF. The CDR3 DNA sequence: TGTGCCAGCAGTTATGACAGGTCAACCTACGAGCAGTACTTC.

The sample holds many counts of this clonotype. The J gene is TRBJ2-5, the V gene TRBV7-3; 7 bases map to TRBD1. The ends lost 1 base at V and 2 bases at J; junction bases unmatched: 7. Germline V lookup: CDR1 SGHTA, CDR2 FQGTGA. The length of the CDR3 is 16 residues. The DNA of the CDR3 is TGTGCCAGCAGCTTAATGGCTGGGACAGCGCAAGAGACCCAGTACTTC. Translating gives CASSLMAGTAQETQYF.

This clonotype was found many times. The chain employs TRBV7-2 and TRBJ2-7, with D hard to call. V was trimmed by 1 base and J by 0 bases, leaving 16 bases between them. CDR1 and CDR2 (germline): SGHTA, FQGNSA. There are 17 residues in the CDR3. The CDR3 region has the DNA TGTGCCAGCAGCTTAGGTGGAGTGACTCTTGTCTCCTACGAGCAGTACTTC. It translates to CASSLGGVTLVSYEQYF.

Worth noting for this clonotype: A much larger clone differs from this one at a single base, so this may be a read error. V and J are TRBV11-2 and TRBJ1-4, with D uncertain. In germline, CDR1 is SGHAT, CDR2 FQNNGV. Trimming pared 5 bases from V and 11 bases from J, leaving 21 bases between. CDR3 length: 15 residues. The CDR3 region is CASSTIARREEKLFF. The CDR3 nucleotides read TGTGCCAGCAGCACGATTGCAAGGAGGGAAGAGAAACTGTTTTTT.

Many counts were recorded for this clonotype. The chain combines TRBV4-3 with TRBJ2-3; 8 bases agree with TRBD2. The V gene end was trimmed by 5 bases and the J gene end by 1 base; junction bases not matched to a gene: 8. Germline CDR1 and CDR2: LGHNA and YSLEER. The CDR3 length is 16 residues. CDR3 sequence: CASSSGPTSGTDTQYF. The DNA of the CDR3 is TGCGCCAGCAGCTCAGGTCCGACTAGCGGCACAGATACGCAGTATTTT.

This clonotype was recorded many times. The chain has TRBV10-2 and TRBJ2-7, with 10 bases aligning to TRBD2. Germline-derived CDR1 and CDR2 are WSHSY and SAAADI. This CDR3 region has 15 residues. V was pared by 6 bases and J by 6 bases, with 11 bases of the junction left unmatched. The CDR3 spells CASRETASGSREQYF. In DNA form, the CDR3 reads TGCGCCAGCAGGGAAACAGCTAGCGGGAGTCGCGAGCAGTACTTC.

This clonotype came up many times. CDR3 loop: CASRTTGGRDTEAFF. CDR3 coding DNA: TGCGCCAGCAGAACAACAGGGGGAAGGGACACTGAAGCTTTCTTT. The genes are TRBV5-1 and TRBJ1-1; 8 bases agree with TRBD1. With 5 bases clipped from V and 3 bases from J, the junction kept 9 bases outside the gene matches. The CDR3 totals 15 residues. Germline CDR1 is SGHRS and CDR2 is YFSETQ.

The table lists this clonotype with many counts. The CDR3 loop reads CASRKGQNNEQFF. In DNA, the CDR3 is TGCGCCAGCAGGAAGGGACAGAACAATGAGCAGTTCTTC. J is TRBJ2-1 and V is TRBV5-1; 7 bases align to TRBD1. CDR1 is SGHRS, CDR2 YFSETQ, per germline. CDR3 length equals 13 residues. Trimming at V came to 5 bases and at J to 5 bases, leaving 4 bases not matched to a gene.

This clonotype was recorded many times. The V call is TRBV15, the J call TRBJ2-4; 7 bases map to TRBD1. CDR1 is LNHNV, CDR2 YYDKDF, per germline (reference sequence). The CDR3 totals 16 residues. V dropped 0 bases and J dropped 3; count of bases not matched to a gene: 5. The CDR3: CATSRDPAGGKNIQYF. The CDR3 bases are TGTGCCACCAGCAGAGACCCGGCAGGGGGCAAAAACATTCAGTACTTC.

This clonotype has at least ten counts. The chain links TRBV20-1 to TRBJ1-5, with TRBD1 matching 8 bases. The V segment lost 4 bases and the J segment 7 bases; nucleotides outside the gene matches: 12. CDR1 and CDR2 (germline): DFQATT, SNEGSKA (reference sequence). This CDR3 has 15 amino acids. In DNA form, the CDR3 reads TGCAGTGCTACAAAAGACAGGGGATTGGGGCAGCCCCAGCATTTT. This encodes CSATKDRGLGQPQHF.

This clonotype was counted at least ten times. This sequence joins TRBV5-1 and TRBJ1-1, with D perhaps TRBD1 (6 bases). Trimming took off 5 bases at V and 5 bases at J, with 13 bases between the two ends. This CDR3 has 13 residues. Germline-derived CDR1 and CDR2 are SGHRS and YFSETQ. The DNA of the CDR3 is TGCGCCAGCAGTTTACAGGGAGGAACTGAAGCTTTCTTT. This gives the protein CASSLQGGTEAFF.

This clonotype showed up many times. The V call is TRBV27, the J call TRBJ2-7; TRBD1 is a possible D gene (5 bases). In germline, CDR1 is MNHEY, CDR2 SMNVEV (reference sequence). This CDR3 has 12 residues. The germline V and J ends were trimmed by 6 bases and 6 bases, with 12 bases remaining between them. CDR3 nucleotides: TGTGCCAGCAGCCCTACAGGCGCCGAGCAGTACTTC. Translated, it gives CASSPTGAEQYF.

Ten or more counts support this clonotype. This sequence joins TRBV5-6 and TRBJ2-4; D call uncertain. V was trimmed by 1 base and J by 9 bases, leaving 14 bases between them. Germline V CDR1 and CDR2: SGHDT, YYEEEE. CDR3 size: 14 residues. As DNA, the CDR3 is TGTGCCAGCAGCTTGATGGTAGGGTCGGGCATTCAGTACTTC. Translating gives CASSLMVGSGIQYF.

This clonotype was seen many times. The chain links TRBV27 to TRBJ2-5; maybe TRBD1 (6 bases). Germline assignment: CDR1 MNHEY and CDR2 SMNVEV (reference sequence). The V end lost 5 bases, the J end lost 4 bases, and 20 bases lay between the germline ends. The CDR3 runs to 16 residues. Written as DNA, the CDR3 is TGTGCCAGCAGTCGTTGGCTACCCCTAGGGGGAGAGACCCAGTACTTC. Translation gives CASSRWLPLGGETQYF.

This clonotype was counted at least ten times. V and J are TRBV27 and TRBJ1-1; 7 bases align to TRBD1. The V gene end was trimmed by 5 bases and the J gene end by 9 bases; junction bases not matched to a gene: 18. The germline V gene encodes CDR1 MNHEY and CDR2 SMNVEV (reference sequence). This CDR3 has 16 residues. The CDR3 loop reads CASSPLPGTANGKAFF. The CDR3 nucleotides are TGTGCCAGCAGTCCGCTCCCCGGGACAGCCAACGGAAAAGCTTTCTTT.

By sample fraction, this clonotype is medium-sized. This chain joins TRBV9 and TRBJ2-3, with D maybe TRBD1 (6 bases). Germline CDR1 reads SGDLS; CDR2 reads YYNGEE. The CDR3 length is 16 residues. Trimming pared 3 bases from V and 0 bases from J, leaving 14 bases between. CDR3 region: CASSATGSSSTDTQYF. The CDR3 region has the DNA TGTGCCAGCAGCGCAACAGGGAGCTCTAGCACAGATACGCAGTATTTT.

This clonotype was recorded many times. The germline gene is not matched at one end of the junction; a read error may be the cause. The chain recombines TRBV20-1 with TRBJ2-5; 10 positions match TRBD2. The CDR3 covers 15 residues. Per germline, CDR1 DFQATT and CDR2 SNEGSKA (reference sequence). The CDR3: CSAGDLAGAGETQYF. The DNA of the CDR3 is TGCAGTGCTGGAGACCTAGCGGGAGCGGGAGAGACCCAGTACTTC.

There are many counts of this clonotype. J is TRBJ2-7 and V is TRBV5-5; 8 bases are shared with TRBD1. The CDR3 has 14 residues. CDR1 SGHKS and CDR2 YYEKEE come from the germline V gene (reference sequence). Losses at the gene ends were 2 bases for V and 1 base for J; bases not matched to a gene: 2. The CDR3 loop reads CASSLGQGSYEQYF. The CDR3 DNA reads as TGTGCCAGCAGCTTAGGACAGGGATCCTACGAGCAGTACTTC.

In this sample, this clonotype is medium-sized. The V gene is TRBV29-1, the J gene TRBJ1-2, with 11 bases fitting TRBD1. Trimming took 7 bases from V and 7 from J; bases not matched to a gene: 5. The CDR3 has 12 residues. Germline CDR1 and CDR2: SQVTM and ANQGSEA. In DNA form, the CDR3 reads TGCAGCGCCATGGACAGGGGGCCTGGCTACACCTTC. Translated, it gives CSAMDRGPGYTF.